The present T cell receptor (beta chain) was sequenced within a study of T cells in Graves' hyperthyroidism and ophthalmopathy. Study-wide results and limits: Most thyroid-expanded clonotypes above 0.001 were also found in blood.

J was trimmed by 6 bases and V by 6 bases; bases with no gene match: 16. Looked up from germline, CDR1 is LNHDA and CDR2 is SQIVND (reference sequence). The CDR3 spans 18 residues. RNA transcripts gave rise to amplified TCR beta CDR3 regions. RT-PCR in the first round (using the HTBI primer set) targeted the TCR CDR3. From the multiplex PCR reads, TCRdb called clonotypes with MiXCR, one entry per CDR3 protein. The sample lists a few hundred thousand distinct CDR3 sequences, approximately 14% occurring once. Concerning this clonotype: Its cognate antigen is unknown.

Sequenced: blood. This TCR was recovered from a woman aged 18-30 years with Graves' hyperthyroidism that later progressed to Graves' ophthalmopathy. J is TRBJ2-1 and V is TRBV19; TRBD2 matches at 11 bases. The CDR3 here is CASRTTGLAGSSGNEQFF. The CDR3 coding sequence is TGTGCCAGTAGGACTACTGGACTAGCGGGTTCGAGTGGCAATGAGCAGTTCTTC.